These T cell receptor beta chains were read from a single sample in a study of PD-1 blockade in classical Hodgkin lymphoma. Produced via immunoSEQ multiplex PCR; TCRdb's table is partial and in-frame only. The sample holds 95,000 to 100,000 clones, around 89% seen once. This specimen consisted of peripheral blood mononuclear cells (PBMCs), obtained before the second cycle of nivolumab. All receptors derive from a human donor with classical Hodgkin lymphoma. The CDR3 runs from the conserved cysteine through the conserved F or W. The D gene is left open where the match is weak. Rows give clone size only sometimes, using once, few, many, or a class for an expanded clone.

J gene,V gene,clone size,D gene,CDR3 protein,CDR3 DNA
TRBJ1-1,TRBV7-9,-,-,CASSPEVWQYNTEAFF,TGTGCCAGCAGCCCAGAGGTTTGGCAATATAACACTGAAGCTTTCTTT
TRBJ1-1,TRBV21-1,-,-,CASSKLLGAFF,TGTGCCAGCAGCAAACTCCTAGGCGCTTTCTTT
TRBJ2-5,TRBV6-5,-,TRBD1,CASRSTGGQETQYF,TGTGCCAGCAGGTCGACAGGGGGGCAAGAGACCCAGTACTTC
TRBJ1-1,TRBV5-6,few,-,CASSRTVNTEAFF,TGTGCCAGCAGCCGGACAGTGAACACTGAAGCTTTCTTT
TRBJ2-1,TRBV9,-,-,CALPGHNEQFF,TGTGCCCTCCCAGGGCACAATGAGCAGTTCTTC
TRBJ1-2,TRBV29-1,once,-,CSVEGQGVGYTF,TGCAGCGTTGAGGGTCAGGGCGTAGGCTACACCTTC
TRBJ2-5,TRBV23-1,-,-,CASSHLGEGRGVQETQYF,TGCGCCAGCAGTCACCTAGGGGAGGGAAGGGGGGTCCAAGAGACCCAGTACTTC
TRBJ2-7,TRBV11-2,few,-,CASSSTSWGTPSSYEQYF,TGTGCCAGCAGCTCAACATCCTGGGGGACACCGAGCTCCTACGAGCAGTACTTC
TRBJ1-4,TRBV28,once,TRBD1,CASRQTGGSLFF,TGTGCCAGCAGACAAACAGGGGGCTCTCTGTTTTTT
TRBJ2-7,TRBV19,-,TRBD1,CASSIGGTGAYEQYF,TGTGCCAGTAGTATAGGCGGAACAGGGGCATACGAGCAGTACTTC
TRBJ2-5,TRBV7-3,-,-,CASSVLRQETQYF,TGTGCCAGCAGCGTACTTCGGCAAGAGACCCAGTACTTC
TRBJ2-5,TRBV7-9,-,-,CASTGRGLGETQYF,TGTGCCAGCACCGGACGGGGCCTAGGGGAGACCCAGTACTTC
TRBJ2-7,TRBV5-6,-,-,CASSLGQVYEQYF,TGTGCCAGCAGCTTGGGACAGGTCTACGAGCAGTACTTC
TRBJ2-1,TRBV6-4,-,TRBD2,CASSDSGGYNEQFF,TGTGCCAGCAGTGACAGCGGGGGTTACAATGAGCAGTTCTTC
TRBJ2-7,TRBV4-2,-,TRBD1,CASSQEGRGNYEQYF,TGTGCCAGCAGCCAAGAAGGCAGGGGGAACTACGAGCAGTACTTC
TRBJ2-7,TRBV6-5,-,-,CASSYEGYGYEQYF,TGTGCCAGCAGTTACGAGGGTTACGGTTACGAGCAGTACTTC
TRBJ2-1,TRBV11-3,-,TRBD2,CASSPRLAGANEQFF,TGTGCCAGCAGCCCAAGACTAGCCGGGGCAAATGAGCAGTTCTTC
TRBJ2-4,TRBV4-3,-,-,CASSHDLDMKNIQYF,TGCGCCAGCAGCCATGACCTGGATATGAAAAACATTCAGTACTTC
TRBJ2-3,TRBV27,once,-,CASSLTRLAGPPGADTQYF,TGTGCCAGCAGTCTAACTCGACTCGCGGGTCCTCCGGGGGCAGATACGCAGTATTTT
TRBJ2-1,TRBV15,few,TRBD1,CATSSLFIGQGKNEQFF,TGTGCCACCAGCAGCCTCTTTATAGGACAGGGTAAAAATGAGCAGTTCTTC
TRBJ1-1,TRBV29-1,-,-,CSAAGKNTEAFF,TGCAGCGCCGCCGGAAAGAACACTGAAGCTTTCTTT
TRBJ1-5,TRBV19,-,TRBD1,CASSFATGRQPQHF,TGTGCCAGTAGTTTTGCGACAGGGCGGCAGCCCCAGCATTTT
TRBJ2-5,TRBV5-4,-,-,CASRRESQETQYF,TGTGCCAGCAGGCGAGAGAGCCAAGAGACCCAGTACTTC
TRBJ2-7,TRBV7-8,once,TRBD2,CASSLAFAGVVYEQYF,TGTGCCAGCAGCTTAGCGTTTGCGGGGGTTGTCTACGAGCAGTACTTC
TRBJ1-1,TRBV6-1,-,-,CASSTGHTNTEAFF,TGTGCCAGCAGTACGGGACACACGAACACTGAAGCTTTCTTT
TRBJ2-6,TRBV5-6,-,-,CASSLSSTSGANVLTF,TGTGCCAGCAGCTTGAGCTCGACCTCTGGGGCCAACGTCCTGACTTTC
TRBJ2-5,TRBV10-3,-,TRBD2,CAISAQLAGLKETQYF,TGTGCCATCAGTGCCCAACTAGCGGGTCTTAAAGAGACCCAGTACTTC
TRBJ2-4,TRBV19,-,-,CATKKAAKNIQYF,TGTGCCACCAAAAAGGCAGCCAAAAACATTCAGTACTTC
TRBJ2-3,TRBV5-1,once,TRBD2,CASRPLAGGQAQYF,TGCGCCAGCAGGCCTCTAGCGGGGGGGCAGGCGCAGTATTTT
TRBJ2-1,TRBV15,-,TRBD1,CATSRPGQGNEQFF,TGTGCCACCAGCAGACCGGGACAGGGGAATGAGCAGTTCTTC
TRBJ1-4,TRBV9,-,-,CASSAATNEKLFF,TGTGCCAGCAGCGCGGCAACTAATGAAAAACTGTTTTTT
TRBJ2-7,TRBV19,-,-,CASTLGNAASYEQYF,TGTGCCAGTACCCTAGGCAATGCCGCCTCCTACGAGCAGTACTTC
TRBJ2-7,TRBV9,-,-,CASSVGGGTYEQYF,TGTGCCAGCAGCGTAGGGGGTGGAACCTACGAGCAGTACTTC
TRBJ2-1,TRBV7-8,-,TRBD2,CASMGLTSNEQFF,TGTGCCAGCATGGGACTAACAAGCAATGAGCAGTTCTTC
TRBJ1-1,TRBV5-1,-,-,CASSLFGGEGEAFF,TGCGCCAGCAGCTTGTTTGGGGGAGAAGGTGAAGCTTTCTTT
TRBJ1-2,TRBV7-2,-,-,CASSFSGAAYGYTF,TGTGCCAGCAGCTTTAGCGGGGCCGCATATGGCTACACCTTC
TRBJ1-6,TRBV7-9,-,TRBD1,CASSLEGASPLHF,TGTGCCAGCAGCTTGGAGGGGGCTTCACCCCTCCACTTT
TRBJ1-2,TRBV11-2,-,TRBD1,CASSPVTGTNYGYTF,TGTGCCAGCAGCCCTGTGACAGGGACTAACTATGGCTACACCTTC
TRBJ1-2,TRBV10-3,-,TRBD1,CAISEDREAPGYTF,TGTGCCATCAGTGAAGACAGGGAGGCCCCTGGCTACACCTTC
TRBJ1-1,TRBV19,once,-,CASSPTWGLKRTEAFF,TGTGCCAGTAGTCCGACCTGGGGGTTGAAGAGGACTGAAGCTTTCTTT
TRBJ2-1,TRBV7-9,-,TRBD2,CASSLETSGGGDEQFF,TGTGCCAGCAGCTTAGAGACTAGCGGGGGCGGGGATGAGCAGTTCTTC
TRBJ2-3,TRBV13,once,-,CASSFGGASTDTQYF,TGTGCCAGCAGCTTTGGCGGGGCCAGCACAGATACGCAGTATTTT
TRBJ2-7,TRBV7-9,-,TRBD2,CASSPLGGGSYEQYF,TGTGCCAGCAGCCCCCTAGGCGGGGGCTCCTACGAGCAGTACTTC
TRBJ2-7,TRBV19,-,-,CASSIYRAYEQYF,TGTGCCAGTAGTATCTACAGGGCCTACGAGCAGTACTTC